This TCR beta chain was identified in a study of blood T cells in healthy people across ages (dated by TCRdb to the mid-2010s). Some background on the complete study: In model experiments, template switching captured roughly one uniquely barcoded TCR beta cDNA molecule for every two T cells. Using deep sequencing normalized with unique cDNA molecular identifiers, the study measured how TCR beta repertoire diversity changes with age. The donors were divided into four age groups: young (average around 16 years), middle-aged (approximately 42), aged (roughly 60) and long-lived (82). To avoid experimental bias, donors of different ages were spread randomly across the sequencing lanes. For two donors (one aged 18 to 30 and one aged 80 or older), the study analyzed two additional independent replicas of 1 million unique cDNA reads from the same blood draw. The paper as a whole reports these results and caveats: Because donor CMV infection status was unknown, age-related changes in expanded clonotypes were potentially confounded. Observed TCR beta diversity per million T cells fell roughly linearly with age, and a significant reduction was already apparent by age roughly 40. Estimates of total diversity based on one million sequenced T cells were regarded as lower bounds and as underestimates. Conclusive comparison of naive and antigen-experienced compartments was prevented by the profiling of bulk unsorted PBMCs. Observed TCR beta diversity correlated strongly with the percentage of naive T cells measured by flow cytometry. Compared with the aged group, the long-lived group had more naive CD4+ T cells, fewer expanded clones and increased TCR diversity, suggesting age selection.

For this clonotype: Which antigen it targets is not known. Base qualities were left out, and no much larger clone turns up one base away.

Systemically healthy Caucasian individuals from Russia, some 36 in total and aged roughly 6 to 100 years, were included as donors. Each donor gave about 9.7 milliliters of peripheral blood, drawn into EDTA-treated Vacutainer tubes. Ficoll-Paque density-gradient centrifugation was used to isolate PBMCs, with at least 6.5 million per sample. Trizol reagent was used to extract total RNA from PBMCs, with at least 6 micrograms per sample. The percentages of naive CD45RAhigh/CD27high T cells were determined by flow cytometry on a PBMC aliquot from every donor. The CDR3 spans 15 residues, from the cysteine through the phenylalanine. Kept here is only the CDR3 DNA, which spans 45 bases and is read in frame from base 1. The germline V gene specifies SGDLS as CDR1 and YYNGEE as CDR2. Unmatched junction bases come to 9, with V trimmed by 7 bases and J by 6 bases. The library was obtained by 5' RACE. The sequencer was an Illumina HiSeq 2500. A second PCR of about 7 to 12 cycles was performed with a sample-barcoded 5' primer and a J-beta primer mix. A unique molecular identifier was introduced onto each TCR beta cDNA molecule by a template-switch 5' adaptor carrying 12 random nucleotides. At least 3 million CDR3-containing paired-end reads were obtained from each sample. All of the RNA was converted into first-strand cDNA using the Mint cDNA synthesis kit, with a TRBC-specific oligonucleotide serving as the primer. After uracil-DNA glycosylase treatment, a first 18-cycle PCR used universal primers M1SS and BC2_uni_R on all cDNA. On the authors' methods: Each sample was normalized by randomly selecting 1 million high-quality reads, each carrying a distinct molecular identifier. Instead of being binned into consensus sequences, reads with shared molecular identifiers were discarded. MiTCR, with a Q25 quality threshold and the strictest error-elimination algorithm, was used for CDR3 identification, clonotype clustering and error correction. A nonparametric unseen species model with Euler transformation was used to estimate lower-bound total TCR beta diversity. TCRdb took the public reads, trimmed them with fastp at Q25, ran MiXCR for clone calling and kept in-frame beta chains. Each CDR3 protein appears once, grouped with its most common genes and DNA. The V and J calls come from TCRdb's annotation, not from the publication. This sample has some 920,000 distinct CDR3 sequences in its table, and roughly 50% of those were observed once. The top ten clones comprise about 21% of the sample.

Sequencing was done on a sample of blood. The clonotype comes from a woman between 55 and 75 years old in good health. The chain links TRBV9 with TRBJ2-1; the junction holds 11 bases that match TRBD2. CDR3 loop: CASSFSGRAGNEQFF. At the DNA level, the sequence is TGTGCCAGCTCCTTTAGCGGGAGGGCCGGCAATGAGCAGTTCTTC. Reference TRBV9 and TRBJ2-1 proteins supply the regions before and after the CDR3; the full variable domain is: DSGVTQTPKHLITATGQRVTLRCSPRSGDLSVYWYQQSLDQGLQFLIQYYNGEERAKGNILERFSAQQFPDLHSELNLSSLELGDSALYFCASSFSGRAGNEQFFGPGTRLTVL.